This T cell receptor (beta chain) appears in the sequencing data of a study of T cell responses to AZD1222 COVID-19 vaccine. Study observations and caveats: Per reports, nearly half of all spike-specific TCRs target regions that are unmutated in variants. After two AZD1222 doses, spike-specific TCR breadth and depth rose versus day 0.

The J segment lost 6 bases and the V segment lost 2 bases, leaving 7 bases of the junction unmatched. The CDR3 has 16 amino acids. Germline assignment: CDR1 SEHNR and CDR2 FQNEAQ (reference sequence). In regard to this clone: The antigen is not known.

Profiling relied on immunoSEQ multiplex PCR, and the TCRdb table lists in-frame clones only, not all of them. The sample includes around 94,000 clones, roughly 90% of them seen just once. The receptor comes from an adult in good health. This specimen was peripheral blood, taken on day 0 of AZD1222 vaccination. This sequence joins TRBV7-9 and TRBJ2-3; the match to TRBD2 covers 11 bases. The CDR3 bases are TGTGCCAGCAGCTTATCTTCTAGCGGGGGGCCCGATACGCAGTATTTT. Translated: CASSLSSSGGPDTQYF.